These T cell receptor beta chains were read from a single sample in a study of T-cell memory formation after mild COVID-19. TCRdb passed the 5' RACE reads through MiXCR, listing each CDR3 protein once. The sample lists about 350,000 distinct CDR3 sequences, more than 20% occurring once. Sequenced input: PBMCs or a T cell subset sorted from them (not recorded which). These receptor sequences come from a young man who had mild COVID-19 (a few samples of this study predate the infection). Cell type and time point are not known. CDR3s include the opening cysteine and the closing phenylalanine or tryptophan. Each record gives: V gene, clone size, J gene, D gene, CDR3 protein, CDR3 DNA. The D gene is left open where the match is weak. Only part of the rows carry a size: once, few, many, or a class if the clone is expanded.

TRBV20-1	few	TRBJ2-1	TRBD2	CSAQDLLAGGHRNSYNEQFF	TGCAGTGCTCAAGACCTACTAGCGGGGGGCCACAGGAACTCCTACAATGAGCAGTTCTTC
TRBV7-9	few	TRBJ1-2	-	CASSPDWYGYTF	TGTGCCAGCAGCCCCGACTGGTATGGCTACACCTTC
TRBV29-1	few	TRBJ1-3	-	CSVEDWKVGGNTIYF	TGCAGCGTTGAAGATTGGAAAGTGGGTGGAAACACCATATATTTT
TRBV7-2	-	TRBJ2-5	-	CASSLFRGGETQYF	TGTGCCAGCAGCTTATTCAGGGGTGGAGAGACCCAGTACTTC
TRBV20-1	-	TRBJ2-1	-	CRSPGTSNEQFF	TGCCGATCCCCCGGGACCTCCAATGAGCAGTTCTTC
TRBV12-3/TRBV12-4	many	TRBJ2-3	-	CASSGDSSTDTQYF	TGTGCCAGCAGTGGGGACTCCTCCACAGATACGCAGTATTTT
TRBV6-5	few	TRBJ1-5	-	CASSYMGGQPQHF	TGTGCCAGCAGTTACATGGGCGGTCAGCCCCAGCATTTT
TRBV28	few	TRBJ2-6	-	CASSLYGANVLTF	TGTGCCAGCAGTTTATATGGGGCCAACGTCCTGACTTTC
TRBV5-1	-	TRBJ1-1	TRBD1	CASSRGQGAIAEAFF	TGCGCCAGCAGCCGAGGACAGGGGGCTATCGCTGAAGCTTTCTTT
TRBV7-9	-	TRBJ2-3	TRBD1	CASSWQGVVGDTQYF	TGTGCCAGCAGCTGGCAGGGGGTGGTAGGGGATACGCAGTATTTT
TRBV7-9	many	TRBJ2-7	-	CASSLEGLSYEQYF	TGTGCCAGCAGCTTAGAGGGCCTTTCCTACGAGCAGTACTTC
TRBV6-2/TRBV6-3	few	TRBJ1-5	-	CASSYSTGGGNQPQHF	TGTGCCAGCAGTTACTCTACGGGGGGTGGCAATCAGCCCCAGCATTTT
TRBV7-9	many	TRBJ1-1	-	CASSSGPRNTEAFF	TGTGCCAGCAGCTCCGGACCGAGGAACACTGAAGCTTTCTTT
TRBV19	-	TRBJ2-7	-	CASSGYYEQYF	TGTGCCAGTAGCGGATACTACGAGCAGTACTTC
TRBV5-1	few	TRBJ1-3	TRBD1	CASSSGQGYGNTIYF	TGCGCCAGCAGCTCGGGACAGGGATATGGAAACACCATATATTTT
TRBV12-3/TRBV12-4	-	TRBJ1-1	TRBD1	CASSSNRGGTEAFF	TGTGCCAGCAGTTCCAACAGGGGAGGGACTGAAGCTTTCTTT
TRBV3-1	-	TRBJ1-2	-	CASSQVPDFYGYTF	TGTGCCAGCAGCCAAGTTCCAGACTTCTATGGCTACACCTTC
TRBV5-1	-	TRBJ2-4	-	CASSYTGNIQYF	TGCGCCAGCAGCTACACAGGAAACATTCAGTACTTC
TRBV7-9	-	TRBJ1-2	-	CASSLERGRYTF	TGTGCCAGCAGCTTAGAGAGAGGGCGCTACACCTTC
TRBV7-2	few	TRBJ1-2	-	CASSFEYPGPSLYGYTF	TGTGCCAGCAGCTTTGAGTACCCGGGGCCAAGTTTGTATGGCTACACCTTC
TRBV9	few	TRBJ2-5	-	CASSTNPLSFGETQYF	TGTGCCAGCAGCACCAACCCCCTCAGCTTTGGAGAGACCCAGTACTTC
TRBV4-1	few	TRBJ1-5	-	CASSHGAGNQPQHF	TGCGCCAGCAGCCATGGCGCGGGCAATCAGCCCCAGCATTTT
TRBV7-2	few	TRBJ2-3	TRBD2	CASSLVAGTSGAPDTQYF	TGTGCCAGCAGCTTAGTTGCCGGGACTAGCGGGGCCCCAGATACGCAGTATTTT
TRBV7-2	few	TRBJ2-5	-	CASSPVRGSGETQYF	TGTGCCAGCAGCCCAGTTAGGGGGTCGGGAGAGACCCAGTACTTC